The 12 T cell receptor beta chains reported below all come from one sample, sequenced in a study of T-cell memory formation after mild COVID-19. TCRdb reanalysed the 5' RACE reads using MiXCR and keeps one entry per CDR3 protein. This table holds 300,000 to 350,000 distinct CDR3 sequences, roughly 13% found once. The sequencing sample was made of PBMCs or a T cell subset sorted from them (not recorded which). Receptors were obtained from a man aged 18 to 35 who had mild COVID-19 (a few samples of this study predate the infection). Cell type and time point are not known.

V gene TRBV6-5 combines with J gene TRBJ2-5; D is unclear. The germline V and J ends were trimmed by 0 bases and 4 bases, with 9 bases remaining between them. Germline V gives CDR1 MNHEY, CDR2 SVGAGI. The CDR3 sequence is 14 residues long. The CDR3 loop reads CASSYSSQVETQYF. CDR3 coding DNA: TGTGCCAGCAGTTACTCGAGCCAAGTAGAGACCCAGTACTTC.

The chain links TRBV21-1 to TRBJ2-7; the table's D gene call, TRBD1, was not cross checked with the DNA. TRBV21-1 is classified as a pseudogene. The CDR3 is 15 amino acids. CDR3 in DNA: TGTGCCAGCAGCAAAGAGGAGGGGGCGAGAACCGAGCAGTACTTC. As protein: CASSKEEGARTEQYF.

The chain links TRBV30 to TRBJ2-7, with a weak D call TRBD2 (6 bases). Germline V CDR1 and CDR2: GTSNPN, SVGIG (reference sequence). The ends were cut back, 8 bases at V and 3 bases at J, with 17 bases in the middle. The CDR3 sequence is 13 residues long. CDR3: CAGWRRGGYEQYF. CDR3 in DNA: TGTGCCGGATGGCGTCGGGGAGGCTACGAGCAGTACTTC.

This clonotype occurred a few times. V usage is TRBV2 and J usage is TRBJ2-3; TRBD2 matches at 12 bases. CDR1 and CDR2 (germline): SNHLY, FYNNEI. Trimming cost V 10 bases and J 4 bases; bases outside gene matches: 9. The length of the CDR3 is 15 residues. The CDR3 is CANTPSGGASDTQYF. Written as DNA, the CDR3 is TGTGCCAACACTCCTAGCGGGGGGGCCTCAGATACGCAGTATTTT.

This chain uses TRBV19 with TRBJ2-5; D gene unclear. The CDR3 length is 15 residues. The germline V gene has CDR1 LNHDA and CDR2 SQIVND (reference sequence). V lost 3 bases and J lost 1, with 12 bases in between. The CDR3 nucleotides read TGTGCCAGTAGTATCGTGGGCCACACCCAAGAGACCCAGTACTTC. It encodes CASSIVGHTQETQYF.

This clonotype turned up a few times. The rearrangement joins TRBV6-5 to TRBJ2-2, with TRBD2 as a possible D gene (6 bases). The germline V gene has CDR1 MNHEY and CDR2 SVGAGI. Trimming cost V 7 bases and J 5 bases, with 14 bases left between them. This CDR3 is built from 14 residues. The CDR3 region is CASKLEAGTGELFF. The DNA of the CDR3 is TGTGCCAGCAAACTCGAGGCGGGGACCGGGGAGCTGTTTTTT.

This clonotype occurred a few times. This chain links TRBV7-2 with TRBJ2-4; the D is unclear. V was trimmed by 1 base and J by 0 bases, leaving 7 bases between them. CDR1 and CDR2 from the germline V gene are SGHTA and FQGNSA. The CDR3 contains 15 residues. CDR3 region: CASSLDAAAKNIQYF. The CDR3 nucleotides are TGTGCCAGCAGCTTAGACGCAGCAGCCAAAAACATTCAGTACTTC. Filled out from reference TRBV7-2 and TRBJ2-4, the complete variable domain reads GAGVSQSPSNKVTEKGKDVELRCDPISGHTALYWYRQSLGQGLEFLIYFQGNSAPDKSGLPSDRFSAERTGGSVSTLTIQRTQQEDSAVYLCASSLDAAAKNIQYFGAGTRLSVL.

This clonotype was seen many times. The V gene is TRBV6-1, the J gene TRBJ1-1, with D hard to call. This CDR3 comprises 13 residues. V lost 8 bases and J lost 0, with 10 bases in between. The germline V gene has CDR1 MNHNS and CDR2 SASEGT. CDR3 DNA: TGTGCCAGCGCCCGGGGAATGAACACTGAAGCTTTCTTT. It is translated as CASARGMNTEAFF.

This clonotype was detected only a few times. J is TRBJ2-3 and V is TRBV4-3; D remains unclear. Between the trimmed V and J ends, which lost 2 bases and 2 bases, there was a span of 11 bases. Per germline, CDR1 LGHNA and CDR2 YSLEER. CDR3 size: 15 residues. CDR3 coding DNA: TGCGCCAGCAGCCAAACGGTTACGTTCACAGATACGCAGTATTTT. This sequence encodes CASSQTVTFTDTQYF.

The chain couples TRBV20-1 to TRBJ2-1; the match to TRBD2 covers 8 bases. The germline CDR1 and CDR2 sequences are DFQATT and SNEGSKA (reference sequence). CDR3 length: 17 amino acids. V lost 0 bases and J lost 4; bases outside the gene matches: 11. Here the CDR3 reads CSARDPRAGARYNEQFF. The CDR3 nucleotides read TGCAGTGCTAGAGATCCCCGAGCGGGGGCCCGTTACAATGAGCAGTTCTTC.

A few counts support this clonotype. CDR3 DNA: TGTGCCAGCAGCCAAGAGCGGGTGCGGTACACTGAAGCTTTCTTT. Translation gives CASSQERVRYTEAFF. The chain uses TRBV14 and TRBJ1-1, with D hard to call. V gave up 0 bases and J gave up 3 bases, with 11 bases separating them. The CDR3 is made up of 15 amino acids. CDR1 and CDR2 (germline): SGHDN, FVKESK.

This clonotype was counted a few times. J is TRBJ2-7 and V is TRBV11-2; the D gene is possibly TRBD2 (5 bases). The CDR3 has 14 amino acids. V was cut by 4 bases and J by 6 bases, with 16 bases left in between. CDR1 SGHAT and CDR2 FQNNGV come from the germline V gene. The CDR3 region has the DNA TGTGCCAGCAGCTCCCGTGGCGCCCGGGGCGAGCAGTACGTC. This translates into CASSSRGARGEQYV.